The 25 T cell receptor beta chains given below trace back to one sample, sequenced in a study of shared clonotypes between healthy human individuals. Naivety among CD8 cells was defined by CD45RO negativity and positive CCR7 selection, thereby excluding terminally differentiated effector memory CD45RA+ cells. Measured with immunoSEQ multiplex PCR; TCRdb has only the in-frame clones, and not every one. In the table there are about 700,000 clones, about 90% of which are singletons. The source material was naive CD8+ T cells sorted from blood. The receptor set was obtained from a man aged 25-45 years in good health.

This chain links TRBV19 with TRBJ2-3, with 11 positions matching TRBD1. Losses at the gene ends were 6 bases for V and 3 bases for J; bases not matched to a gene: 8. Per germline, CDR1 LNHDA and CDR2 SQIVND (reference sequence). The CDR3 consists of 16 residues. The CDR3: CASSGQGALWTDTQYF. Here the CDR3 DNA reads TGTGCCAGTAGCGGACAGGGGGCGCTTTGGACAGATACGCAGTATTTT.

The J gene is TRBJ2-7, the V gene TRBV27; no clear D. The CDR3 consists of 15 residues. The germline gives CDR1 MNHEY, CDR2 SMNVEV (reference sequence). V lost 4 bases and J 2 bases, leaving 15 bases between the germline ends. CDR3 amino acids: CASSWEAYTPYEQYF. The CDR3 DNA is TGTGCCAGCAGTTGGGAAGCCTATACCCCCTACGAGCAGTACTTC.

J is TRBJ2-5 and V is TRBV15, with 9 nucleotides matching TRBD1. The germline V gene encodes CDR1 LNHNV and CDR2 YYDKDF (reference sequence). The trim removed 8 bases at V and 1 base at J, leaving 8 bases unmatched. This CDR3 is built from 15 residues. The CDR3 is CATGDRDRAQETQYF. CDR3 in DNA: TGTGCCACCGGCGATCGGGACAGGGCCCAAGAGACCCAGTACTTC.

The chain combines TRBV27 with TRBJ2-7, with 12 positions matching TRBD2. V shed 5 bases and J 6 bases; nucleotides not matched to a gene: 5. This CDR3 comprises 14 residues. Germline CDR1 reads MNHEY; CDR2 reads SMNVEV (reference sequence). This CDR3 is CASSLLAGGGEQYF. CDR3 nucleotide sequence: TGTGCCAGCAGTCTACTAGCGGGAGGTGGCGAGCAGTACTTC.

This chain uses TRBV4-1 with TRBJ2-2, with D maybe TRBD1 (6 bases). The CDR3 is 15 residues long. Germline V gives CDR1 MGHRA, CDR2 YSYEKL. The V end lost 5 bases, the J end lost 0 bases, and 10 bases lay between the germline ends. The CDR3 bases are TGCGCCAGCAGCTCGGGACACCCGAACACCGGGGAGCTGTTTTTT. It codes for CASSSGHPNTGELFF.

The chain carries TRBV28 and TRBJ2-7; TRBD2 matches 7 bases. The CDR3 consists of 15 residues. V shed 3 bases, J shed 0 bases, and the junction held 5 bases outside the gene matches. Germline lookup yields CDR1 MDHEN and CDR2 SYDVKM. Written as DNA, the CDR3 is TGTGCCAGCAGTTTTCTGCGGGAGCCCTCCTACGAGCAGTACTTC. Translation: CASSFLREPSYEQYF.

The chain couples TRBV6-4 to TRBJ1-3; possibly TRBD1 for D (5 bases). The length of the CDR3 is 15 residues. Germline V gene lookup returns CDR1 MRHNA and CDR2 SNTAGT. V lost 2 bases and J 4 bases, leaving 12 bases between the germline ends. CDR3 amino acids: CASSDPTEQGNTIYF. As DNA, the CDR3 is TGTGCCAGCAGTGACCCGACAGAACAGGGAAACACCATATATTTT.

V is TRBV7-9 and J is TRBJ2-2; 8 bases are shared with TRBD2. With 2 bases clipped from V and 2 bases from J, the junction kept 4 bases outside the gene matches. CDR1 and CDR2 from the germline V gene are SEHNR and FQNEAQ (reference sequence). The CDR3 totals 16 residues. In nucleotides, the CDR3 is TGTGCCAGCAGCTTACCCGGACTAGCTAACACCGGGGAGCTGTTTTTT. Amino acids: CASSLPGLANTGELFF.

V is TRBV4-2 and J is TRBJ2-3; TRBD2 aligns across 13 bases. The CDR3 has 19 amino acids. Germline V gives CDR1 LGHNA, CDR2 YNFKEQ. V lost 2 bases to trimming and J lost 0 bases; unmatched junction nucleotides: 8. CDR3 sequence reads: CASSQQLAGGSASTDTQYF. DNA of the CDR3: TGTGCCAGCAGCCAACAACTAGCGGGAGGGTCAGCCAGCACAGATACGCAGTATTTT.

This sequence joins TRBV28 and TRBJ2-1; no firm D call. CDR3 length: 13 residues. Trimming shortened V by 7 bases and J by 6 bases, and 13 bases separated the two germline ends. Germline assignment: CDR1 MDHEN and CDR2 SYDVKM. The DNA of the CDR3 is TGTGCCAGCAATAATGGGGTTGGCAATGAGCAGTTCTTC. This gives the protein CASNNGVGNEQFF.

This rearrangement joins TRBV27 to TRBJ2-3; TRBD2 matches 12 bases. This CDR3 has 16 amino acids. Per germline, CDR1 MNHEY and CDR2 SMNVEV (reference sequence). V gave up 5 bases and J gave up 5 bases; unmatched junction bases: 8. CDR3 nucleotides: TGTGCCAGCAGTGGTTATTCGACTAGCGGGAGAGATACGCAGTATTTT. As protein: CASSGYSTSGRDTQYF.

V and J are TRBV5-1 and TRBJ2-2; the D gene is possibly TRBD2 (6 bases). Germline V gene lookup returns CDR1 SGHRS and CDR2 YFSETQ. The CDR3 is made up of 15 amino acids. V lost 4 bases to trimming and J lost 7 bases, with 17 bases between them. CDR3 loop: CASSTGAPSVGELFF. CDR3 nucleotides: TGCGCCAGCAGCACCGGAGCGCCTAGCGTCGGGGAGCTGTTTTTT.

This chain links TRBV27 with TRBJ1-4, with D tentatively TRBD1 (5 bases). With 5 bases removed from V and 3 bases from J, the gap between germline ends came to 13 bases. The germline V gene has CDR1 MNHEY and CDR2 SMNVEV (reference sequence). The CDR3 runs to 15 residues. The CDR3 DNA sequence: TGTGCCAGCAGTCAACGGGGCAGGTCTAATGAAAAACTGTTTTTT. It is translated as CASSQRGRSNEKLFF. Filled out from reference TRBV27 and TRBJ1-4, the complete variable domain reads EAQVTQNPRYLITVTGKKLTVTCSQNMNHEYMSWYRQDPGLGLRQIYYSMNVEVTDKGDVPEGYKVSRKEKRNFPLILESPSPNQTSLYFCASSQRGRSNEKLFFGSGTQLSVL.

The chain is built from TRBV27 and TRBJ2-1; tentatively, D is TRBD1 or TRBD2 (5 bases each). CDR1 and CDR2 (germline): MNHEY, SMNVEV (reference sequence). CDR3 length equals 14 residues. V was cut by 4 bases and J by 7 bases, with 14 bases left in between. The CDR3 reads CASSWGTPLNEQFF. CDR3 sequence (DNA): TGTGCCAGCAGTTGGGGGACCCCATTGAATGAGCAGTTCTTC.

The chain recombines TRBV5-1 with TRBJ2-1; the D gene could be TRBD1 or TRBD2 (5 bases each). V lost 6 bases and J 5 bases, leaving 24 bases between the germline ends. This CDR3 has 17 amino acids. From germline, CDR1 is SGHRS and CDR2 YFSETQ. As DNA, the CDR3 is TGCGCCAGCATGGGACGGGATCTCCTACAACGCCACAATGAGCAGTTCTTC. It codes for CASMGRDLLQRHNEQFF.

V is TRBV27 and J is TRBJ2-7, with 8 bases matching TRBD1. The CDR3 runs to 13 residues. CDR1 is MNHEY, CDR2 SMNVEV, per germline (reference sequence). V shed 6 bases, J shed 4 bases, and the junction held 5 bases outside the gene matches. CDR3 region: CASRQQGGYEQYF. CDR3 nucleotides: TGTGCCAGCAGACAACAGGGGGGTTACGAGCAGTACTTC.

The chain is built from TRBV2 and TRBJ1-5; 8 bases fit TRBD1. Germline trimming cut 6 bases from V and 6 bases from J; bases unmatched to any gene: 7. The germline V gene has CDR1 SNHLY and CDR2 FYNNEI. The CDR3 has 14 amino acids. The CDR3 nucleotides read TGTGCCAGCAGCCAAGCACAGGGGGTTCAGCCCCAGCATTTT. Amino acids: CASSQAQGVQPQHF.

V is TRBV9 and J is TRBJ2-7, with TRBD1 as a possible D gene (5 bases). CDR1 is SGDLS and CDR2 is YYNGEE in the germline V gene. This CDR3 region has 16 residues. V lost 4 bases and J lost 0, with 17 bases in between. The CDR3 coding sequence is TGTGCCAGCAGCAAGAAGGTGAGCGACAGCTCCTACGAGCAGTACTTC. This translates into CASSKKVSDSSYEQYF.

V gene TRBV4-1 combines with J gene TRBJ2-7; D possibly corresponds to TRBD2 (5 bases). V was cut by 4 bases and J by 0 bases, with 13 bases left in between. This CDR3 region has 15 residues. The V gene's germline CDR1 is MGHRA and CDR2 YSYEKL. In nucleotides, the CDR3 is TGCGCCAGCAGCCCAGGCGGGCAAGCCTCCTACGAGCAGTACTTC. It yields the protein CASSPGGQASYEQYF.

This chain connects TRBV6-1 to TRBJ2-7; 9 bases agree with TRBD1. V dropped 5 bases and J dropped 5; count of bases not matched to a gene: 7. The CDR3 covers 14 residues. Germline V gives CDR1 MNHNS, CDR2 SASEGT. The CDR3 DNA follows: TGTGCCAGCAGTCCCAACAGGGGGCGGAACGAGCAGTACTTC. Its protein product is CASSPNRGRNEQYF.

This clone was recorded only once. The V and J genes are TRBV5-6 and TRBJ1-2; D is unclear. The CDR3 is 15 residues long. Germline CDR1 is SGHDT and CDR2 is YYEEEE. Trimming left V 0 bases short and J 0 bases short, with 9 bases between. DNA for the CDR3: TGTGCCAGCAGCTTGGATGTAGGGACTAACTATGGCTACACCTTC. The encoded protein is CASSLDVGTNYGYTF.

J is TRBJ2-5 and V is TRBV7-6; 15 bases are a match to TRBD2. This CDR3 is built from 18 residues. The V gene's germline CDR1 is SGHVS and CDR2 FNYEAQ. V lost 5 bases and J lost 1; bases outside the gene matches: 8. CDR3 sequence (DNA): TGTGCCAGCAGCCCTTCTGGACTAGCGGGAGGGATCCAAGAGACCCAGTACTTC. Translated: CASSPSGLAGGIQETQYF.

The V call is TRBV7-9, the J call TRBJ1-1; 10 bases agree with TRBD1. V lost 4 bases to trimming and J lost 4 bases; unmatched junction nucleotides: 6. Germline assignment: CDR1 SEHNR and CDR2 FQNEAQ (reference sequence). The CDR3 length is 15 residues. The chain's CDR3 is CASSSGQGVFTEAFF. In DNA, the CDR3 is TGTGCCAGCAGCTCCGGACAGGGGGTTTTCACTGAAGCTTTCTTT. Variable domain in full (rest from reference TRBV7-9 and TRBJ1-1): DTGVSQNPRHKITKRGQNVTFRCDPISEHNRLYWYRQTLGQGPEFLTYFQNEAQLEKSRLLSDRFSAERPKGSFSTLEIQRTEQGDSAMYLCASSSGQGVFTEAFFGQGTRLTVV.

The genes are TRBV27 and TRBJ2-7; a weak D match, TRBD2 (6 bases). V dropped 8 bases and J dropped 4 bases, with 15 bases sitting between them. The CDR3 has 13 amino acids. The germline V gene has CDR1 MNHEY and CDR2 SMNVEV (reference sequence). In nucleotides, the CDR3 is TGTGCCAGCGGTGTCGGGGGTCAGTACGAGCAGTACTTC. Translated: CASGVGGQYEQYF.

The V gene is TRBV6-1, the J gene TRBJ2-1; 7 nucleotides align to TRBD2. This CDR3 has 16 amino acids. Germline assignment: CDR1 MNHNS and CDR2 SASEGT. Trimming at V came to 3 bases and at J to 7 bases, leaving 12 bases not matched to a gene. CDR3 protein: CASSDPDAREPNEQFF. The CDR3 DNA reads TGTGCCAGCAGTGACCCGGATGCGCGGGAGCCAAATGAGCAGTTCTTC.